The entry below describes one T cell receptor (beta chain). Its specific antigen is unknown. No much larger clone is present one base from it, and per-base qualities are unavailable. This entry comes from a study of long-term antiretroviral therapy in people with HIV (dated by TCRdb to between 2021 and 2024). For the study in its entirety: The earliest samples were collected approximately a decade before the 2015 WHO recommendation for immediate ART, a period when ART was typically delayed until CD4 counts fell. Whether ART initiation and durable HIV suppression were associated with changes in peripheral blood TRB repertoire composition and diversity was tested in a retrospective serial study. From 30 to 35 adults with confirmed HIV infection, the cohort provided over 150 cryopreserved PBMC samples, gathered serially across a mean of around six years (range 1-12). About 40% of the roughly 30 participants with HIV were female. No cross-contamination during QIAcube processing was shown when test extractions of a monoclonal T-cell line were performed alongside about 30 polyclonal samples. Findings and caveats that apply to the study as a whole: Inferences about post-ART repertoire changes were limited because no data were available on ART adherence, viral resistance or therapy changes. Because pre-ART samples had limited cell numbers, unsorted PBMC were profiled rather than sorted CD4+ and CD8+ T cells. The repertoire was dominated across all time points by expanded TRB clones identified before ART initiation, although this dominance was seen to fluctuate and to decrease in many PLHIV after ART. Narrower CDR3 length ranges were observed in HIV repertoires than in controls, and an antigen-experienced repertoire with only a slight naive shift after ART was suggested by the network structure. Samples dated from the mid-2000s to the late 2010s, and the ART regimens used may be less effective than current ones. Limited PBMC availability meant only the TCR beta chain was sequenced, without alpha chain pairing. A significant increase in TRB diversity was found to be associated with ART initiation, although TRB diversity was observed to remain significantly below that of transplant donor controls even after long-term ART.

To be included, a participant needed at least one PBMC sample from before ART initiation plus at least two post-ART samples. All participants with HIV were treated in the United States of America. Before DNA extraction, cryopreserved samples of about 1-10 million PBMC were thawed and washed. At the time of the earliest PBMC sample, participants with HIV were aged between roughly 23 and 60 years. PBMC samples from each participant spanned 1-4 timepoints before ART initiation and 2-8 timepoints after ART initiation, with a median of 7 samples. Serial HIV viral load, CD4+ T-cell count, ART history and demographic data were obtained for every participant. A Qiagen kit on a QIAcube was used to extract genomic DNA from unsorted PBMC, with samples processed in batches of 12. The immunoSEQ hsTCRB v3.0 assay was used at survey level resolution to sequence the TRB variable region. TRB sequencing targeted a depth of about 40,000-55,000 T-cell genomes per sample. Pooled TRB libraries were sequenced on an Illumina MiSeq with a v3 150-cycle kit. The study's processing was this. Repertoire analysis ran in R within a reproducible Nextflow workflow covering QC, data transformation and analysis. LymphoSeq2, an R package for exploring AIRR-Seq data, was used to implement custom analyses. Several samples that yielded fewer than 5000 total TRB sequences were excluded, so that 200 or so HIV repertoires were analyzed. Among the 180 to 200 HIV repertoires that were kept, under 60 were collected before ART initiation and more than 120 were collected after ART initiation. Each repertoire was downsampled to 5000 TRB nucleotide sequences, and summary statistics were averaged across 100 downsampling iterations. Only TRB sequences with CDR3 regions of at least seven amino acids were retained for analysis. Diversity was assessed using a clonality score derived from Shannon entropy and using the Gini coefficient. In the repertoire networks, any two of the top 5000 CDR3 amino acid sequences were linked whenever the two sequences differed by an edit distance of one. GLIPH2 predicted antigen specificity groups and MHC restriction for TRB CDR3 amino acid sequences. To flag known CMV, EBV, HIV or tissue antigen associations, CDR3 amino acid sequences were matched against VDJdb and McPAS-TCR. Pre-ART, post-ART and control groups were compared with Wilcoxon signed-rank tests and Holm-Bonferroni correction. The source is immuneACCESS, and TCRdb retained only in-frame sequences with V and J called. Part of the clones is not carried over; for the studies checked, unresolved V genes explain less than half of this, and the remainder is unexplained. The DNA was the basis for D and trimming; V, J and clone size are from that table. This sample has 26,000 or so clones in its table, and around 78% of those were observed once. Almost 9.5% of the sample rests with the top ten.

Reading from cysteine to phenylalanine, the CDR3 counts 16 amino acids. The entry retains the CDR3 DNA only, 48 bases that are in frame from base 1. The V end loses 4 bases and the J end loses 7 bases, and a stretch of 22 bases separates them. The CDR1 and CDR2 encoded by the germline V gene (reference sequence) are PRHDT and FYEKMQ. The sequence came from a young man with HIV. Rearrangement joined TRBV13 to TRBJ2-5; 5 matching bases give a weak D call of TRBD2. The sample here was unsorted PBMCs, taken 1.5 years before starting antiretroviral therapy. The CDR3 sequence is CASSSSRGSALWTQYF. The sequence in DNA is TGTGCCAGCAGCTCCTCCCGGGGTAGCGCGCTGTGGACCCAGTACTTC.